This T cell receptor beta chain was found in a study of human T cells and chemical hapten exposure. Study results and caveats: TCRs above 1 in 1000 frequency did not change with DPC sensitization.

One entry per CDR3 protein results from TCRdb running MiXCR on the RACE reads. The sample lists a few hundred thousand distinct CDR3 sequences; roughly 6.3% were seen once. This clonotype was recorded a few times. Its antigen remains unknown. Time point denoted: patch test 2, 6 weeks after DPC sensitization. The sample's treatment: therapeutic diphenylcyclopropenone sensitization with weekly scalp DPC. The origin of this receptor is a woman under 30 with alopecia areata. Some clones in this sample may be carry-over from other donors' samples. Here the sequenced sample was whole blood, taken in connection with sensitization to the hapten diphenylcyclopropenone (DPC).

This CDR3 reads CASSRTANNYGYTF. In DNA, the CDR3 is TGTGCCAGCAGCCGGACAGCGAATAACTATGGCTACACCTTC. J is TRBJ1-2 and V is TRBV7-9; tentative D call: TRBD1 (6 bases). Trimming shortened V by 5 bases and J by 1 base, and 11 bases separated the two germline ends. The CDR3 contains 14 residues. The V gene's germline CDR1 is SEHNR and CDR2 FQNEAQ (reference sequence).